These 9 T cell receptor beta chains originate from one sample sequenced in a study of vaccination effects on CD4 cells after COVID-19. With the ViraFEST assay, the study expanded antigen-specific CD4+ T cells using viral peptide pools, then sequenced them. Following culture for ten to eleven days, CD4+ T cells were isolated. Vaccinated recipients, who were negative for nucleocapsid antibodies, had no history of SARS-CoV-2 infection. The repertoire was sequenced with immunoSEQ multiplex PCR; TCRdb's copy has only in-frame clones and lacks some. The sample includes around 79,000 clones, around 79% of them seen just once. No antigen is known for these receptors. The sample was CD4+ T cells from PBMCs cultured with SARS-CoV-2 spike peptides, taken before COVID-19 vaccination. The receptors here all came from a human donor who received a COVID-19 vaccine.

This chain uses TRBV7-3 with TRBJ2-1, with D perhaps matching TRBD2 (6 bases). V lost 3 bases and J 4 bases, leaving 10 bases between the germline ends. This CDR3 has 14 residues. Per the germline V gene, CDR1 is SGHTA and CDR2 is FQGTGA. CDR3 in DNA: TGTGCCAGCAGCTTCGGAGGGGCATACAATGAGCAGTTCTTC. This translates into CASSFGGAYNEQFF.

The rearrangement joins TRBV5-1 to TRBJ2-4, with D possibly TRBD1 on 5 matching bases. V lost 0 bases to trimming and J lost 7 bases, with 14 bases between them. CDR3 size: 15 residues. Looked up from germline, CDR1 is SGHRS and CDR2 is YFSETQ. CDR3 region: CASSLDGPGKNIQYF. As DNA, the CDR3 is TGCGCCAGCAGCTTGGATGGCCCAGGGAAGAACATTCAGTACTTC.

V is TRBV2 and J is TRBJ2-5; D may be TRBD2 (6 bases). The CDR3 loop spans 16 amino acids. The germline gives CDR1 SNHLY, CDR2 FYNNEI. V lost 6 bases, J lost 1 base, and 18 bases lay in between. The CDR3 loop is CASSPDGLPSQETQYF. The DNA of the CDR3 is TGTGCCAGCAGCCCGGACGGACTACCATCCCAAGAGACCCAGTACTTC.

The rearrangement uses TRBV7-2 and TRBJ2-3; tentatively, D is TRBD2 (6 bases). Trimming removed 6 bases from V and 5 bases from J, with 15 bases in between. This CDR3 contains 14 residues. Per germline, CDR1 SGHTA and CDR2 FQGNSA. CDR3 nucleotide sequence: TGTGCCAGCAGACCCCGGACTAAGGAAGATACGCAGTATTTT. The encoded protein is CASRPRTKEDTQYF.

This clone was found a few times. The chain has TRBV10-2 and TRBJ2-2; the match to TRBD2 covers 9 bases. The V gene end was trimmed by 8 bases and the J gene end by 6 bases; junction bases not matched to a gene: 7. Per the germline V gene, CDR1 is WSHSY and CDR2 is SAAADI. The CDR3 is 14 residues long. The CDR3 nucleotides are TGCGCCAGCGCAGCGGGGGGCGCAGCCGGGGAGCTGTTTTTT. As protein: CASAAGGAAGELFF.

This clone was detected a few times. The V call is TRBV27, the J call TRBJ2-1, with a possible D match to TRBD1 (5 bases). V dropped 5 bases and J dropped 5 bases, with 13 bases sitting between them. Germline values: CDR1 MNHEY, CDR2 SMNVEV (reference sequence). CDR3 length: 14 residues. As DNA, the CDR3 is TGTGCCAGCAGTACTCAGGGCCCCCACAATGAGCAGTTCTTC. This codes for CASSTQGPHNEQFF.

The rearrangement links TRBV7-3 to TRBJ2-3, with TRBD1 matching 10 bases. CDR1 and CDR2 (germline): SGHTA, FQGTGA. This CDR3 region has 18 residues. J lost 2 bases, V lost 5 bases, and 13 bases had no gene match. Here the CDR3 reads CASSDRDRGKFFTDTQYF. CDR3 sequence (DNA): TGTGCCAGCAGCGACCGGGACAGGGGAAAGTTCTTCACAGATACGCAGTATTTT. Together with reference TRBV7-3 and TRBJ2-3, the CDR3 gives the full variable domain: GAGVSQTPSNKVTEKGKYVELRCDPISGHTALYWYRQSLGQGPEFLIYFQGTGAADDSGLPNDRFFAVRPEGSVSTLKIQRTERGDSAVYLCASSDRDRGKFFTDTQYFGPGTRLTVL.

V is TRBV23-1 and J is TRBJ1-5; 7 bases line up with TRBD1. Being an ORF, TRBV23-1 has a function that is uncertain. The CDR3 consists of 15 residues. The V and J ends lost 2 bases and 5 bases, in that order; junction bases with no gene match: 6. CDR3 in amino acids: CASSQPGTVDQPQHF. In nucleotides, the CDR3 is TGCGCCAGCAGTCAACCCGGGACAGTAGATCAGCCCCAGCATTTT.

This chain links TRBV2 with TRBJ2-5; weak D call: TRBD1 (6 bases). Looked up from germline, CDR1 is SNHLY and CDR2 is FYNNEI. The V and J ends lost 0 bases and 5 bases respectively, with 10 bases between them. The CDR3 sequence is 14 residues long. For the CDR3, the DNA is TGTGCCAGCAGTGAAGCGGGGGCGCGGGAGACCCAGTACTTC. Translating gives CASSEAGARETQYF. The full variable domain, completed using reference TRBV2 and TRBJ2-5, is EPEVTQTPSHQVTQMGQEVILRCVPISNHLYFYWYRQILGQKVEFLVSFYNNEISEKSEIFDDQFSVERPDGSNFTLKIRSTKLEDSAMYFCASSEAGARETQYFGPGTRLLVL.